This T cell receptor (beta chain) was captured in a study of cytomegalovirus exposure and HLA in healthy donors. About this clone: The antigen is undetermined.

The germline V gene encodes CDR1 LGHNA and CDR2 YNFKEQ. There are 14 residues in the CDR3. Trimming took 4 bases from V and 4 from J; bases not matched to a gene: 3. Regarding the study as a whole: Both high specificity and high sensitivity reportedly marked the classifier's diagnosis of cytomegalovirus status. A few chains tied to CMV proved CMV antigen-specific in vitro.

Using immunoSEQ multiplex PCR, the repertoire was profiled, and TCRdb retains in-frame clones only, with some absent. Of some 90,000 clones listed, roughly 96% are singletons. The V and J genes are TRBV4-2 and TRBJ2-5, with TRBD2 matching 10 bases. The sample comprised PBMCs. The TCR originated in a man aged 18 to 29 in good health and CMV-seronegative. CDR3 nucleotides: TGTGCCAGCAGCCTAAGCGGGAGGGGAGAGACCCAGTACTTC. Translation: CASSLSGRGETQYF.